This T cell receptor beta chain was sequenced in a study of OX40 agonist ivuxolimab in advanced cancers. Background on the whole study: Ivuxolimab was an agonistic, fully human IgG2 monoclonal antibody directed against OX40 (CD134), a costimulatory receptor. Prior anti-PD-1, anti-PD-L1 or anti-CTLA-4 therapy was permitted, and checkpoint inhibitors had been received by less than 45% of dose-escalation patients. Among the 52 dose-escalation patients, some 20 had hepatocellular carcinoma, about 15 melanoma, 9 renal cell carcinoma and 9 head and neck cancer. Intravenous ivuxolimab was administered to patients every 2 weeks at six dose levels: 0.01, 0.1, 0.3, 1.5, 3 and 10 mg/kg. Peripheral TCRbeta sequencing was intended to test whether TCR sequence diversity was altered and clonal T-cell expansion was caused by ivuxolimab. Partial responses occurred in three dose-escalation patients, of whom one had hepatocellular carcinoma and two had cutaneous melanoma. The dose-escalation cohort was 82.7% male with a mean age of roughly 60 years, ranging from roughly 20 to 85. The paper reports the monotherapy dose-escalation portion (N of about 50 patients) of the phase I ivuxolimab trial.

About this clone itself: Its binding antigen is unknown. The sample holds no much larger clone one base away, and base qualities are not on file.

Patients with a history of autoimmune disease or receiving systemic immunosuppression were excluded from the trial. Peripheral blood for TCR sequencing was collected from all dose cohorts at baseline, on cycle 4 day 1, and on cycle 7 day 1. Samples came from an open-label, multicenter, first-in-human phase I dose-escalation trial of ivuxolimab. Adults with locally advanced or metastatic head and neck squamous cell, hepatocellular, melanoma or renal cell carcinoma were enrolled in the trial. Before TCR sequencing, CD4+ T cells and CD8+ T cells were sorted from peripheral blood as separate populations. The CDR3 goes from the cysteine to the phenylalanine over 14 residues. Left in the record is the CDR3 DNA by itself, 42 bases read in frame from the first base. The germline V gene sets CDR1 to SGHNT and CDR2 to YENEEA. V and J are truncated by 3 bases and 4 bases respectively, leaving an intervening sequence of 12 bases.

Paper-wide results and their limitations: In the 0.1-3.0 mg/kg groups, partial responders had among the lowest normalized peripheral clonal expansion, particularly in CD8+ T cells. After ivuxolimab, expanded clones were on average more numerous among CD8+ T cells than among CD4+ T cells. The antigen specificity of the clonally expanded peripheral T cells was not determined. At doses of 0.1 to 3.0 mg/kg, clonal expansion of both CD4+ and CD8+ T cells in blood was seen between baseline and week 6. Low levels of normalized T-cell clonal expansion were also seen in some patients who did not respond.

Genomic DNA was extracted from sorted cells for sequencing of the TCRbeta CDR3 region. The immunoSEQ Assay was used for sequencing of TCRbeta CDR3 regions. The immuneACCESS repertoire file appears here via TCRdb, limited to in-frame rearrangements. These files lack a portion of the clones; in checked studies, under half of the deficit traces to unresolved V genes, and the cause of the others is not known. Within this sample are fewer than 90,000 clones, with more than 80% of them counted one time only. The top ten hold 1.5% to 2% of the sample. The material was CD4+ or CD8+ T cells sorted from blood, obtained in a trial of the OX40 agonist ivuxolimab. The rearrangement combines TRBV11-3 with TRBJ2-5; perhaps TRBD1 is the D gene, with 7 bases matching. The receptor was isolated from an adult with an advanced solid tumor such as melanoma, head and neck, liver or kidney cancer. This receptor carries the CDR3 CASSFDQGGETQYF. In nucleotides, the sequence is TGTGCCAGCAGCTTTGATCAGGGGGGAGAGACCCAGTACTTC.